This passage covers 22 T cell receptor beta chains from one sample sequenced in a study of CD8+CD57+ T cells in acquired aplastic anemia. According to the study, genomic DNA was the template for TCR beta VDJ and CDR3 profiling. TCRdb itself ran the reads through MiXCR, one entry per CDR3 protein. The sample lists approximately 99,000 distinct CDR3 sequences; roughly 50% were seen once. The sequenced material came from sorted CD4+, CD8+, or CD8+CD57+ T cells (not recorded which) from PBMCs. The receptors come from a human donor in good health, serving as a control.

The CDR3 spells CASSLKRGDQETQYF. In nucleotides, the CDR3 is TGTGCCAGCAGCTTAAAGCGGGGGGACCAAGAGACCCAGTACTTC. This chain connects TRBV7-2 to TRBJ2-5; 9 bases are a match to TRBD2. The CDR3 is 15 residues long. The ends lost 2 bases at V and 0 bases at J; junction bases unmatched: 1. CDR1 is SGHTA, CDR2 FQGNSA, per germline.

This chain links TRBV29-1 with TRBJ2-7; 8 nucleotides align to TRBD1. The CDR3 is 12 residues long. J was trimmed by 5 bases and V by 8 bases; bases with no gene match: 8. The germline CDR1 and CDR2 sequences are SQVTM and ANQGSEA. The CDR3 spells CSSMGQADEQYF. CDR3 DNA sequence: TGCAGCAGTATGGGACAGGCGGACGAGCAGTACTTC.

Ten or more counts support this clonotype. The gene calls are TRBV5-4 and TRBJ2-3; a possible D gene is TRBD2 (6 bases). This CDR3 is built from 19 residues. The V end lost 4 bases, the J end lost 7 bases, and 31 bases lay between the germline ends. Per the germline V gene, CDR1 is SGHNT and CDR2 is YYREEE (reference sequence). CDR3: CASSVAEGTAGKQLYTQYF. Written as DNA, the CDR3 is TGTGCCAGCAGCGTGGCGGAGGGCACAGCCGGGAAACAACTTTATACGCAGTATTTT.

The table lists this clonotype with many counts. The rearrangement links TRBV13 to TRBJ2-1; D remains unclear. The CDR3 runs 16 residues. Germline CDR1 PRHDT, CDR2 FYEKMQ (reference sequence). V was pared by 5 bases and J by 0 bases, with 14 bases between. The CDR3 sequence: CASSPRGPSSYNEQFF. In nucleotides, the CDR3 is TGTGCCAGCAGCCCTCGAGGTCCGAGCTCCTACAATGAGCAGTTCTTC.

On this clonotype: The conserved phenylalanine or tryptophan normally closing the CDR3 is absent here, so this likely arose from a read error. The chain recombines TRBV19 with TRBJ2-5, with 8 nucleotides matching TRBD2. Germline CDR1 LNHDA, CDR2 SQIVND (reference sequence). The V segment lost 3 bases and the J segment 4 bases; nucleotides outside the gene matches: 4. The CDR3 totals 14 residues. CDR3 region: CASSMGGLAETQYY. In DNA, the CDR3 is TGTGCCAGTAGTATGGGCGGACTAGCAGAGACCCAGTACTAC.

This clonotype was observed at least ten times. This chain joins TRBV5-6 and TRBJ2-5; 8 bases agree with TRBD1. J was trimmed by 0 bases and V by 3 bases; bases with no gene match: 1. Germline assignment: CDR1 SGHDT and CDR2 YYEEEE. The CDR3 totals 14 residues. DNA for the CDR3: TGTGCCAGCAGCTCGGGACAGGACCAAGAGACCCAGTACTTC. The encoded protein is CASSSGQDQETQYF.

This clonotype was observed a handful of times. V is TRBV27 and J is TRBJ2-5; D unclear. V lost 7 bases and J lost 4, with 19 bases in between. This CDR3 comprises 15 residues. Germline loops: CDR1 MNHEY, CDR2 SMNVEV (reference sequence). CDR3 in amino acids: CASTLRMGQTETQYF. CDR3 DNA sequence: TGTGCCAGCACCCTGAGGATGGGTCAAACAGAGACCCAGTACTTC.

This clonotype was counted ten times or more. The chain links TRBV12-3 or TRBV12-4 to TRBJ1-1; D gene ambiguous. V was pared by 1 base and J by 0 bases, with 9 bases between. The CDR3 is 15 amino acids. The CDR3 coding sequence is TGTGCCAGCAGTTTAGTCGACGGCCTGAACACTGAAGCTTTCTTT. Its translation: CASSLVDGLNTEAFF.

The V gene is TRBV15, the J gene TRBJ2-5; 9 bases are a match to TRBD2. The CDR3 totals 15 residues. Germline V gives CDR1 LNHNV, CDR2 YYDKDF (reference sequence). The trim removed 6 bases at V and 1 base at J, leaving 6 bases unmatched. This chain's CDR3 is CATSTRGGAQETQYF. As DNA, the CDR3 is TGTGCCACCAGTACTCGCGGGGGGGCCCAAGAGACCCAGTACTTC.

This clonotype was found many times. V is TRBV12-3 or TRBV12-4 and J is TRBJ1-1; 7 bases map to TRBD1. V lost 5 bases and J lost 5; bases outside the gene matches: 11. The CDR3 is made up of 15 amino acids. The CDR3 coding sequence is TGTGCCAGCAGTCATAGACAGGGTTGGGGGACTGAAGCTTTCTTT. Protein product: CASSHRQGWGTEAFF.

CDR3 residues: CASSESSSTGKTQYF. CDR3 nucleotides: TGTGCCAGCAGTGAGTCTAGCTCGACCGGGAAGACCCAGTACTTC. J is TRBJ2-5 and V is TRBV25-1; tentatively, D is TRBD2 (5 bases). V gave up 3 bases and J gave up 6 bases, with 17 bases separating them. This CDR3 region has 15 residues. Germline V gene sequence: CDR1 MGHDK, CDR2 SYGVNS.

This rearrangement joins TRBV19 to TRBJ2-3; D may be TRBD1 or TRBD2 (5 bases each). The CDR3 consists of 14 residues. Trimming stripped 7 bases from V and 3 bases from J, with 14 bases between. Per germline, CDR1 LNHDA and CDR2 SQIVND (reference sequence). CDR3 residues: CASTLDTGTDTQYF. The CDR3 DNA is TGTGCCAGTACCCTGGACACGGGGACAGATACGCAGTATTTT.

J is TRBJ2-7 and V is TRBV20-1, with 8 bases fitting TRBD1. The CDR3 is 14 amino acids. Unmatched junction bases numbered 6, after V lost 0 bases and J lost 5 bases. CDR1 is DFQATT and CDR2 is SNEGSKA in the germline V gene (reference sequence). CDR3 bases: TGCAGTGCTAGAGATAGCCGGACAGGGAACGAGCAGTACTTC. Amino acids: CSARDSRTGNEQYF.

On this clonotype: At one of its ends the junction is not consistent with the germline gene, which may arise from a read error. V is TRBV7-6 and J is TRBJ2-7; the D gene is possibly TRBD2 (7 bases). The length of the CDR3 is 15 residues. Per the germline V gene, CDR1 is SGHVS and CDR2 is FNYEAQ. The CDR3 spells CGSLALAGATYEQYF. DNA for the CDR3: TGTGGCAGCTTAGCGCTCGCGGGGGCAACCTACGAGCAGTACTTC.

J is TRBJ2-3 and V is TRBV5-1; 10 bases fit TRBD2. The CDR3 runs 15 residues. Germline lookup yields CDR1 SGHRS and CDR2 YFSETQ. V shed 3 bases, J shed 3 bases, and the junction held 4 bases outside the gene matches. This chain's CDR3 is CASSSSGGATDTQYF. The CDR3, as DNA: TGCGCCAGCAGCTCCAGCGGGGGGGCGACAGATACGCAGTATTTT.

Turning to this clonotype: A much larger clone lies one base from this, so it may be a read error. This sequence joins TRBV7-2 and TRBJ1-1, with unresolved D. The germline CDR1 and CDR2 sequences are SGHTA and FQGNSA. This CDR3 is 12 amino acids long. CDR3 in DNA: TGTGCCAGCAGCTACTCGAACACTGAAGCTCTCTTT. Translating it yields CASSYSNTEALF.

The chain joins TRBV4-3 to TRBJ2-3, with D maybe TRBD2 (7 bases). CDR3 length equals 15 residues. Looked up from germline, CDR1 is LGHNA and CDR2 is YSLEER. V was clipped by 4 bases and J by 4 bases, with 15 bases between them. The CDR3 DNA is TGCGCCAGCAGCCGAGGGGGGGGATGGGCAGATACGCAGTATTTT. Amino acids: CASSRGGGWADTQYF.

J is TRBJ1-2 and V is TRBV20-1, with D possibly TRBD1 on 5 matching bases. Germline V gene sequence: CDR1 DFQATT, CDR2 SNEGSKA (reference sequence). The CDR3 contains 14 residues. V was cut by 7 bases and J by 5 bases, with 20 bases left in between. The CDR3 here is CSVKTGTESYGYTF. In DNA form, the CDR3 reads TGCAGTGTAAAGACCGGGACGGAGTCTTATGGCTACACCTTC.

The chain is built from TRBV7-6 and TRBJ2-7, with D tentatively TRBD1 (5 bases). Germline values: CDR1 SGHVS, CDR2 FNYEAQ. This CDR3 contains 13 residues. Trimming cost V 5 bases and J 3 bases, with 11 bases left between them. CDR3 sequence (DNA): TGTGCCAGCAGCCCTGGACACAACTACGAGCAGTACTTC. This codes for CASSPGHNYEQYF.

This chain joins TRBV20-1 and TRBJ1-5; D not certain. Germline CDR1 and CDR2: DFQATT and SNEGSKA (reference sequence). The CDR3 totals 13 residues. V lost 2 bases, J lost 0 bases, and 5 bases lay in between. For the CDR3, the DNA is TGCAGTGCTAGAAAGGATAGCAATCAGCCCCAGCATTTT. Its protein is CSARKDSNQPQHF.

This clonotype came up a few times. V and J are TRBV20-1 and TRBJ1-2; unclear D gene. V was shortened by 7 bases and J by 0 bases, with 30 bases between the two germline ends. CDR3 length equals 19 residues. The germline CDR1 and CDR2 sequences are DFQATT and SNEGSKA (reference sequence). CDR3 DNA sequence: TGCAGTGTCCCTTTTAGAGTGGCTATATTCTTATGTGCTAACTATGGCTACACCTTC. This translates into CSVPFRVAIFLCANYGYTF.

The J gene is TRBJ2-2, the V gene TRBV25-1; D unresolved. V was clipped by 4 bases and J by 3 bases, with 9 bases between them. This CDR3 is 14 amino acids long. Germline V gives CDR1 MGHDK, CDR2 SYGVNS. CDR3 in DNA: TGTGCCAGCAGTGCCCGGATATACACCGGGGAGCTGTTTTTT. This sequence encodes CASSARIYTGELFF.